The 3 T cell receptor beta chains in this list originate from one sample, sequenced in a study of cytomegalovirus exposure and HLA in healthy donors. Repertoires were generated with immunoSEQ multiplex PCR, while TCRdb's copy carries only in-frame clones and drops some. The table shows approximately 150,000 clones, with more than 75% occurring only once. What was sequenced was PBMCs. All receptors derive from a man between 18 and 35 years old in good health and CMV-seropositive.

The chain couples TRBV15 to TRBJ2-7, with D possibly matching TRBD2 (5 bases). CDR3 length: 14 amino acids. Trimming stripped 0 bases from V and 3 bases from J, with 9 bases between. Per germline, CDR1 LNHNV and CDR2 YYDKDF (reference sequence). CDR3 protein: CATSRDRRFYEQYF. The CDR3 DNA is TGTGCCACCAGCAGAGATCGGAGGTTCTACGAGCAGTACTTC.

This sequence joins TRBV9 and TRBJ2-7, with D possibly TRBD2 on 5 matching bases. CDR3 length equals 14 residues. Trimming took off 3 bases at V and 3 bases at J, with 13 bases between the two ends. Germline V gives CDR1 SGDLS, CDR2 YYNGEE. Here the CDR3 reads CASSAGRRGYEQYF. DNA of the CDR3: TGTGCCAGCAGCGCCGGACGACGGGGCTACGAGCAGTACTTC.

The table lists this clone with a few counts. The chain carries TRBV5-1 and TRBJ2-7; the D gene is possibly TRBD1 (6 bases). The V end lost 7 bases, the J end lost 4 bases, and 21 bases lay between the germline ends. The CDR3 totals 15 residues. Germline V lookup: CDR1 SGHRS, CDR2 YFSETQ. The DNA for the CDR3 is TGCGCCAGCTCAGGGGTGGTTGACGGTAGTTACGAGCAGTACTTC. It translates to CASSGVVDGSYEQYF.